What follows is one TCR beta chain and its context. The specificity of this receptor is unknown. One base away there is no much larger clone; base qualities are not given. This entry belongs to a study of OX40 agonist ivuxolimab in advanced cancers. Regarding the research as a whole: Ivuxolimab was a fully human IgG2 agonistic monoclonal antibody targeting the costimulatory receptor OX40 (CD134). Of the roughly 52 dose-escalation patients, hepatocellular carcinoma was present in around 19, melanoma in approximately 15, renal cell carcinoma in 9 and head and neck cancer in 9. Intravenous ivuxolimab was administered to patients every 2 weeks at six dose levels: 0.01, 0.1, 0.3, 1.5, 3 and 10 mg/kg. The monotherapy dose-escalation portion (N ≈ 52 patients) of the phase I ivuxolimab trial is reported in the paper. Patients were allowed to have had prior anti-PD-1, anti-PD-L1 or anti-CTLA-4 therapy, and around 41% of the dose-escalation patients had previously received checkpoint inhibitors. Peripheral TCRbeta sequencing aimed to test whether ivuxolimab altered TCR sequence diversity and caused clonal T-cell expansion. Partial responses were achieved by three dose-escalation patients, of whom one had hepatocellular carcinoma and two had cutaneous melanoma. The dose-escalation cohort was around 84% male with a mean age of about 65 years, ranging from 23 to 79.

Patients with autoimmune disease history or receiving systemic immunosuppression were excluded from the trial. Peripheral blood for TCR sequencing was drawn from every dose cohort at baseline, at cycle 4 day 1 and at cycle 7 day 1. Samples were obtained from an open-label, multicenter, first-in-human phase I dose-escalation trial of ivuxolimab. Adults with locally advanced or metastatic melanoma, renal cell carcinoma, hepatocellular carcinoma or head and neck squamous cell carcinoma were enrolled in the trial. Before TCR sequencing, CD4+ and CD8+ T cells were separately sorted from peripheral blood. The germline V gene gives CDR1 as SNHLY and CDR2 as FYNNEI. From its cysteine to its phenylalanine, the CDR3 spans 14 amino acids. Left in the record is the CDR3 DNA by itself, 42 bases read in frame from the first base. V is cut back by 9 bases and J by 4 bases, with 8 bases in the junction unmatched.

On the study overall, not on this receptor specifically: In the 0.1-3.0 mg/kg groups, partial responders had among the lowest normalized peripheral clonal expansion, particularly in CD8+ T cells. On average, CD8+ T cells showed more expanded clones than CD4+ T cells after ivuxolimab. Low levels of normalized T-cell clonal expansion were also seen in some patients who did not respond. Which antigens the clonally expanded peripheral T cells were specific for was not determined. At doses of 0.1 to 3.0 mg/kg, clonal expansion of both CD4+ and CD8+ blood T cells was observed from baseline to week 6.

Genomic DNA was extracted from sorted cells for sequencing of the TCRbeta CDR3 region. The immunoSEQ Assay was used for sequencing of TCRbeta CDR3 regions. This immuneACCESS table, as held by TCRdb, lists in-frame sequences with V and J called but not all clones. Of the missing ones, under half trace to an unresolved V gene in checked studies; the others have no known cause. Here the sample has about 94,000 clones; about 92% occur a single time. The ten largest clones add up to roughly 3.5% of the sample. Specimen: CD4+ or CD8+ T cells sorted from blood, collected in a trial of the OX40 agonist ivuxolimab. The chain employs TRBV2 and TRBJ1-2, with TRBD1 matching 10 junction bases. The source of this sequence is an adult with an advanced solid tumor such as melanoma, head and neck, liver or kidney cancer. The nucleotide sequence is given as TGTGCCAGGGGGGACAGGGGTCCCCGCTATGGCTACACCTTC. Its protein product is CARGDRGPRYGYTF.